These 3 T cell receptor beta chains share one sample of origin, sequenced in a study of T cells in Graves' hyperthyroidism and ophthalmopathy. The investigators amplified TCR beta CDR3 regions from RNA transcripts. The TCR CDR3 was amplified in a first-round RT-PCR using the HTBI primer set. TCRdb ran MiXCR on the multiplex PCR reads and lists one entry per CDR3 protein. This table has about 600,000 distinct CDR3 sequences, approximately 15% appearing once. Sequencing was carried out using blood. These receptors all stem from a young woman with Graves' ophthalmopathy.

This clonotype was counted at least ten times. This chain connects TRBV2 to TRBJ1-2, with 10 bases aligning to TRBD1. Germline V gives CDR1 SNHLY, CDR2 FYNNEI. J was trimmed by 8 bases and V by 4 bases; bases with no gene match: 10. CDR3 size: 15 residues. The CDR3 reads CASSAQPGQGYGYTF. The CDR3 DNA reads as TGTGCCAGCAGTGCACAGCCGGGACAGGGGTACGGCTACACCTTC.

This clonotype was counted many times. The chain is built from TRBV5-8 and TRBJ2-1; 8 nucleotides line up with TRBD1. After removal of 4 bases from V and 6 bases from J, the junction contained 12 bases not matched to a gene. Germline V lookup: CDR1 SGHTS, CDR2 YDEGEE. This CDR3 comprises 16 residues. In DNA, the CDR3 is TGTGCCAGCAGCCCCCAGACAGGGGTCCCGGGCAATGAGCAGTTCTTC. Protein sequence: CASSPQTGVPGNEQFF.

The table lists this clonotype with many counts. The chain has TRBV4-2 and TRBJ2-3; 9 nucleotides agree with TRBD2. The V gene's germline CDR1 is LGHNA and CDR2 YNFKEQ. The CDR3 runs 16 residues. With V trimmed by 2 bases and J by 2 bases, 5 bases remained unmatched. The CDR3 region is CASSQSPSGTTDTQYF. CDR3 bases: TGTGCCAGCAGCCAATCCCCTAGCGGGACCACAGATACGCAGTATTTT.